Sequencing of this T cell receptor beta chain was carried out in a study of T-cell memory formation after mild COVID-19. This clonotype was counted only a few times. Its antigen is as yet unknown. Overall study results and limits: Mainly CM and EM harbored the contracting CD4+ clones; mainly EMRA harbored the CD8+ ones. Detection of some responders pre-infection suggested pre-existing cross-reactive memory T cells participated.

UMIs and sample barcodes were carried by the TCR alpha and TCR beta cDNA libraries that 5'RACE produced using constant-segment primers. One entry per CDR3 protein results from TCRdb running MiXCR on the 5' RACE reads. There are 300,000 to 400,000 distinct CDR3 sequences in the sample; over 20% occur only once, and around 12% lies in the top ten. Sequencing input: PBMCs or a T cell subset sorted from them (not recorded which). The receptor comes from an adult woman who had mild COVID-19 (a few samples of this study predate the infection). Cell type and time point are not known.

The DNA of the CDR3 is TGTGCCAGCAGCCCCCGCAGGGGAAGTTCCTACAATGAGCAGTTCTTC. Translation gives CASSPRRGSSYNEQFF. The J gene is TRBJ2-1, the V gene TRBV3-1; possibly TRBD1 for D (6 bases). This CDR3 has 16 amino acids. CDR1 and CDR2 from the germline V gene are LGHDT and YNNKEL (reference sequence). Between the trimmed V and J ends, which lost 4 bases and 1 base, there was a span of 14 bases.